This record covers a single TCR beta chain. What it recognizes is unknown. This sample was included in a study of beta chain features in type 1 diabetes. Isolated RNA was reverse transcribed in full, so expressed TCRB transcripts were sequenced. Generated by immunoSEQ multiplex PCR, the TCRdb table keeps only in-frame clones and is missing some. The repertoire has about 700,000 clones, over 10% of them found once; the top ten carry roughly 0.022%. Study results and caveats: Patients with Type 1 diabetes showed moderately but significantly shorter TCRB CDR3s in all four CD4+ subsets.

Sequencing input: naive CD4+ T cells from blood. The TCR sequence derives from a young man with type 1 diabetes.

Here the CDR3 reads CASRKSPAAQETQYF. The CDR3 DNA sequence: TGTGCCAGCAGGAAGAGTCCTGCGGCCCAAGAGACCCAGTACTTC. V gene TRBV27 combines with J gene TRBJ2-5; D is undetermined. Deletions cut 6 bases from V and 1 base from J, with 15 bases between. CDR3 size: 15 residues. Germline V gene lookup returns CDR1 MNHEY and CDR2 SMNVEV (reference sequence).